Following are 7 T cell receptor beta chains from one sample sequenced in a study of cytomegalovirus exposure and HLA in healthy donors. Using immunoSEQ multiplex PCR, the repertoire was profiled, and TCRdb retains in-frame clones only, with some absent. The sample lists around 300,000 clones; 88% were seen once. The sequencing input was PBMCs. These receptors all stem from a man between 25 and 39 years old in good health and CMV-seronegative.

V usage is TRBV4-1 and J usage is TRBJ1-2; D remains unclear. The CDR3 loop spans 16 amino acids. The germline gives CDR1 MGHRA, CDR2 YSYEKL. With 0 bases removed from V and 0 bases from J, the gap between germline ends came to 11 bases. CDR3 sequence reads: CASSQDRGSTNYGYTF. CDR3 DNA sequence: TGCGCCAGCAGCCAAGATCGTGGCAGTACTAACTATGGCTACACCTTC.

The chain carries TRBV4-1 and TRBJ1-5, with TRBD1 matching 9 bases. The CDR3 extends over 17 amino acids. The V segment lost 2 bases and the J segment 7 bases; nucleotides outside the gene matches: 12. The germline gives CDR1 MGHRA, CDR2 YSYEKL. The CDR3 DNA is TGCGCCAGCAGCCAAATTCCGGGACAGGGCGTTATGCAGCCCCAGCATTTT. Its translation is CASSQIPGQGVMQPQHF.

The chain recombines TRBV19 with TRBJ2-3; 7 nucleotides align to TRBD1. V gave up 6 bases and J gave up 4 bases; unmatched junction bases: 7. The CDR3 runs 14 residues. The germline V gene encodes CDR1 LNHDA and CDR2 SQIVND (reference sequence). In nucleotides, the CDR3 is TGTGCCAGTAGGGAGACAGGGCCCGCAGATACGCAGTATTTT. Translated, it gives CASRETGPADTQYF.

The chain's CDR3 is CASSPGRGGQPQHF. CDR3 nucleotides: TGTGCCAGCAGCCCAGGGAGGGGGGGACAGCCCCAGCATTTT. The chain couples TRBV6-5 to TRBJ1-5; D perhaps matches TRBD1 (6 bases). The CDR3 contains 14 residues. Germline CDR1 reads MNHEY; CDR2 reads SVGAGI. With 6 bases removed from V and 7 bases from J, the gap between germline ends came to 16 bases.

The J gene is TRBJ2-7, the V gene TRBV14, with a weak D call TRBD2 (5 bases). The CDR3 is 15 amino acids. From germline, CDR1 is SGHDN and CDR2 FVKESK. Trimming stripped 4 bases from V and 1 base from J, with 14 bases between. CDR3 in DNA: TGTGCCAGCAGCCTACGGACGGGGATATCCTACGAGCAGTACTTC. Translated, it gives CASSLRTGISYEQYF.

The chain links TRBV10-1 to TRBJ2-1; TRBD1 might be the D (8 bases). The CDR3 covers 17 residues. V lost 3 bases to trimming and J lost 5 bases, with 20 bases between them. CDR1 and CDR2 from the germline V gene are WNHNN and SYGVQD (reference sequence). CDR3 DNA: TGCGCCAGCAGTGACCCCCGGGGGGACAGGCGTAACAATGAGCAGTTCTTC. This sequence encodes CASSDPRGDRRNNEQFF.

J is TRBJ2-3 and V is TRBV15; D may be TRBD1 (6 bases). There are 15 residues in the CDR3. Trimming took off 2 bases at V and 2 bases at J, with 11 bases between the two ends. Germline lookup yields CDR1 LNHNV and CDR2 YYDKDF (reference sequence). CDR3 in amino acids: CATSRFGQPTDTQYF. Here the CDR3 DNA reads TGTGCCACCAGCAGATTCGGACAGCCCACAGATACGCAGTATTTT.